One sample yielded the 21 T cell receptor beta chains listed below, sequenced in a study of blood T cell repertoires in COVID-19. The data were produced by immunoSEQ multiplex PCR, yet TCRdb's version contains in-frame clones alone and is incomplete. Of almost 400,000 clones in the sample, about nine tenths were seen once. The sequenced sample was PBMCs or T cells enriched from blood (not recorded which). The receptor set was obtained from a woman aged 25 to 45 who had recovered from COVID-19.

The chain couples TRBV18 to TRBJ1-6; 7 nucleotides line up with TRBD1. J was trimmed by 6 bases and V by 4 bases; bases with no gene match: 6. CDR3 length: 15 amino acids. Germline loops: CDR1 KGHSH, CDR2 LQKENI. CDR3 bases: TGTGCCAGCTCACTCGGGACAGATAGTAATTCACCCCTCCACTTT. Protein sequence: CASSLGTDSNSPLHF.

This sequence joins TRBV5-1 and TRBJ2-7, with 7 bases aligning to TRBD2. The CDR3 totals 15 residues. Trimming took 1 base from V and 2 from J; bases not matched to a gene: 6. From germline, CDR1 is SGHRS and CDR2 YFSETQ. The CDR3 DNA reads as TGCGCCAGCAGCTTGACGGCTAGCGGTGCCTACGAGCAGTACTTC. Translating it yields CASSLTASGAYEQYF.

The chain is built from TRBV7-8 and TRBJ2-2, with 9 positions matching TRBD2. CDR1 and CDR2 (germline): SGHVS, FQNEAQ. V was pared by 1 base and J by 4 bases, with 7 bases of the junction left unmatched. This CDR3 comprises 17 residues. In DNA form, the CDR3 reads TGTGCCAGCAGCTTAGGGGCGGGAGGGCATCTCACCGGGGAGCTGTTTTTT. Protein product: CASSLGAGGHLTGELFF.

The gene calls are TRBV18 and TRBJ1-6, with 7 bases aligning to TRBD1. Per germline, CDR1 KGHSH and CDR2 LQKENI. This CDR3 region has 16 residues. Germline trimming cut 5 bases from V and 8 bases from J; bases unmatched to any gene: 12. The DNA for the CDR3 is TGTGCCAGCTCAAAGAAGGGACAGCCCGGGGATTCACCCCTCCACTTT. Its translation: CASSKKGQPGDSPLHF.

The chain links TRBV11-1 to TRBJ2-7, with 12 bases that match TRBD1. The length of the CDR3 is 15 residues. The J segment lost 2 bases and the V segment lost 5 bases, leaving 4 bases of the junction unmatched. Germline V gene data show CDR1 as SGHAT and CDR2 as FQDESV (reference sequence). The CDR3 protein is CASSEGTGGPYEQYF. The CDR3 DNA sequence: TGTGCCAGCAGCGAGGGGACAGGGGGCCCCTACGAGCAGTACTTC.

This chain links TRBV11-2 with TRBJ1-1; possible D gene TRBD1, 5 bases. Germline V lookup: CDR1 SGHAT, CDR2 FQNNGV. V lost 2 bases to trimming and J lost 2 bases, with 9 bases between them. The CDR3 loop spans 14 amino acids. The CDR3 loop reads CASSLKGSNTEAFF. DNA for the CDR3: TGTGCCAGCAGCTTAAAGGGGTCAAACACTGAAGCTTTCTTT.

This rearrangement joins TRBV7-2 to TRBJ2-5, with 13 bases aligning to TRBD2. The ends lost 5 bases at V and 3 bases at J; junction bases unmatched: 6. The CDR3 spans 16 residues. Per the germline V gene, CDR1 is SGHTA and CDR2 is FQGNSA. The CDR3 is CASSPPGLAGKETQYF. The DNA of the CDR3 is TGTGCCAGCAGCCCACCGGGACTAGCGGGGAAAGAGACCCAGTACTTC.

This chain links TRBV29-1 with TRBJ2-3, with D possibly being TRBD2 (6 bases). Trimming left V 6 bases short and J 1 base short, with 20 bases between. The CDR3 covers 16 residues. Germline V gives CDR1 SQVTM, CDR2 ANQGSEA. The CDR3 is CSVTPPQAGRTDTQYF. Written as DNA, the CDR3 is TGCAGCGTGACCCCACCTCAGGCGGGGCGCACAGATACGCAGTATTTT.

The chain combines TRBV3-1 (or the pseudogene TRBV3-2) with TRBJ2-5, with 7 bases that match TRBD2. J gave up 2 bases and V 2 bases, and 5 bases lay outside the gene matches. CDR1 and CDR2 (germline): LGHDT, YNNKEL (reference sequence). The CDR3 consists of 15 residues. The CDR3 sequence is CASSQPGRPQETQYF. The CDR3 DNA sequence: TGTGCCAGCAGCCAACCCGGGAGGCCACAAGAGACCCAGTACTTC.

The chain uses TRBV7-3 and TRBJ1-2, with D perhaps TRBD1 (5 bases). CDR3 length: 14 amino acids. From germline, CDR1 is SGHTA and CDR2 FQGTGA. The V end lost 5 bases, the J end lost 2 bases, and 12 bases lay between the germline ends. The CDR3 bases are TGTGCCAGCAGCCTAGGGAGGGACAACTATGGCTACACCTTC. Its translation is CASSLGRDNYGYTF.

The chain links TRBV24-1 to TRBJ1-2; 7 bases line up with TRBD1. The CDR3 contains 12 residues. V trimming: 6 bases; J trimming: 6 bases; junction bases outside the gene matches: 3. Germline-derived CDR1 and CDR2 are KGHDR and SFDVKD. The CDR3 sequence is CATSNDRDGYTF. CDR3 nucleotide sequence: TGTGCCACCAGTAACGACAGGGATGGCTACACCTTC.

Points on this clone: This sequence may be a read error, since a much larger clone differs from it by one base. Distinct nucleotide sequences in the sample also encode this CDR3. The chain recombines TRBV4-1 with TRBJ1-1; 7 nucleotides match TRBD1. Germline-derived CDR1 and CDR2 are MGHRA and YSYEKL. The CDR3 extends over 14 amino acids. The trim removed 3 bases at V and 5 bases at J, leaving 6 bases unmatched. The CDR3 region is CASSHSQGLTEAFF. The DNA for the CDR3 is TGCGCCAGCAGCCACTCACAGGGGTTGACTGAAGCTTTCTTT.

This chain joins TRBV21-1 and TRBJ1-2; TRBD1, the table's D call, was not compared with the DNA. TRBV21-1 is reported as a pseudogene. The length of the CDR3 is 14 residues. As DNA, the CDR3 is TGTGCCAGCAACGACCGGGACAGTCCCTATGGCTACACCTTC. It encodes CASNDRDSPYGYTF.

The rearrangement uses TRBV24-1 and TRBJ2-2, with D possibly being TRBD2 (5 bases). Germline V gene lookup returns CDR1 KGHDR and CDR2 SFDVKD. The V end lost 6 bases, the J end lost 7 bases, and 8 bases lay between the germline ends. This CDR3 has 12 amino acids. The CDR3: CATSRGYGELFF. CDR3 sequence (DNA): TGTGCCACCAGTCGGGGTTACGGGGAGCTGTTTTTT.

The rearrangement links TRBV28 to TRBJ1-1; D unclear. V lost 7 bases and J lost 5, with 14 bases in between. Per the germline V gene, CDR1 is MDHEN and CDR2 is SYDVKM. The CDR3 has 13 amino acids. The CDR3 DNA is TGTGCCAGCAACATCGTATATTCGACTGAAGCTTTCTTT. Its protein is CASNIVYSTEAFF.

The chain joins TRBV6-5 to TRBJ1-2; possibly TRBD1 for D (5 bases). Trimming shortened V by 7 bases and J by 2 bases, and 17 bases separated the two germline ends. CDR1 and CDR2 from the germline V gene are MNHEY and SVGAGI. This CDR3 is built from 15 residues. CDR3 sequence: CASTNGRGRNYGYTF. CDR3 DNA sequence: TGTGCCAGCACAAACGGGAGGGGCCGGAACTATGGCTACACCTTC.

The rearrangement uses TRBV15 and TRBJ1-2; D is perhaps TRBD1 (5 bases). CDR3 length: 14 amino acids. CDR1 and CDR2 from the germline V gene are LNHNV and YYDKDF (reference sequence). With 0 bases removed from V and 6 bases from J, the gap between germline ends came to 11 bases. The CDR3 here is CATSRDRGGDGYTF. CDR3 in DNA: TGTGCCACCAGCAGAGATCGAGGAGGGGATGGCTACACCTTC. Full variable domain (remainder filled in from reference TRBV15 and TRBJ1-2): DAMVIQNPRYQVTQFGKPVTLSCSQTLNHNVMYWYQQKSSQAPKLLFHYYDKDFNNEADTPDNFQSRRPNTSFCFLDIRSPGLGDTAMYLCATSRDRGGDGYTFGSGTRLTVV.

This chain connects TRBV10-1 to TRBJ1-6, with no clear D. Trimming cost V 0 bases and J 10 bases, with 10 bases left between them. CDR1 WNHNN and CDR2 SYGVQD come from the germline V gene (reference sequence). The CDR3 covers 14 residues. In DNA form, the CDR3 reads TGCGCCAGCAGTGAGTCAGGACTTGACTCACCCCTCCACTTT. Translating gives CASSESGLDSPLHF.

The chain uses TRBV24-1 and TRBJ1-1, with 7 bases that match TRBD1. Losses at the gene ends were 7 bases for V and 4 bases for J; bases not matched to a gene: 2. Germline V lookup: CDR1 KGHDR, CDR2 SFDVKD. The CDR3 runs 12 residues. The CDR3 DNA follows: TGTGCCACCAGGGGACAGACCACTGAAGCTTTCTTT. Translation gives CATRGQTTEAFF.

The chain combines TRBV2 with TRBJ2-5, with 11 positions matching TRBD1. The CDR3 consists of 13 residues. J was trimmed by 4 bases and V by 8 bases; bases with no gene match: 3. Germline V CDR1 and CDR2: SNHLY, FYNNEI. The CDR3 spells CASVDRGRETQYF. The CDR3 DNA is TGTGCCAGCGTGGACAGGGGGCGAGAGACCCAGTACTTC.

The V call is TRBV9, the J call TRBJ2-3; TRBD2 is a possible D gene (5 bases). Germline V gives CDR1 SGDLS, CDR2 YYNGEE. There are 14 residues in the CDR3. Trimming took 7 bases from V and 5 from J, leaving 17 bases between them. This CDR3 is CASGKREILDTQYF. The CDR3 nucleotides are TGTGCCAGCGGTAAGAGGGAAATCCTAGATACGCAGTATTTT.